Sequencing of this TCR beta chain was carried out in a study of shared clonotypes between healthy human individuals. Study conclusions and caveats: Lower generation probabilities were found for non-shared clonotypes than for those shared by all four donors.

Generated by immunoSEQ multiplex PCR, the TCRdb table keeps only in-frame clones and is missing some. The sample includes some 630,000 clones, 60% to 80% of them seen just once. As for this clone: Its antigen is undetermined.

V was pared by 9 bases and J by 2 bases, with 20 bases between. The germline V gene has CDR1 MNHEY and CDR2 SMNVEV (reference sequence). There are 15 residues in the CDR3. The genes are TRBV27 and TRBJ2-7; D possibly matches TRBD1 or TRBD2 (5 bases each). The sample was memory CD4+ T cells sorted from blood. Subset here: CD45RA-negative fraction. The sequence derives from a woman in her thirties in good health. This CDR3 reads CARALHRDHTYEQYF. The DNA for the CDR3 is TGTGCCAGGGCCCTTCACCGGGACCATACCTACGAGCAGTACTTC.